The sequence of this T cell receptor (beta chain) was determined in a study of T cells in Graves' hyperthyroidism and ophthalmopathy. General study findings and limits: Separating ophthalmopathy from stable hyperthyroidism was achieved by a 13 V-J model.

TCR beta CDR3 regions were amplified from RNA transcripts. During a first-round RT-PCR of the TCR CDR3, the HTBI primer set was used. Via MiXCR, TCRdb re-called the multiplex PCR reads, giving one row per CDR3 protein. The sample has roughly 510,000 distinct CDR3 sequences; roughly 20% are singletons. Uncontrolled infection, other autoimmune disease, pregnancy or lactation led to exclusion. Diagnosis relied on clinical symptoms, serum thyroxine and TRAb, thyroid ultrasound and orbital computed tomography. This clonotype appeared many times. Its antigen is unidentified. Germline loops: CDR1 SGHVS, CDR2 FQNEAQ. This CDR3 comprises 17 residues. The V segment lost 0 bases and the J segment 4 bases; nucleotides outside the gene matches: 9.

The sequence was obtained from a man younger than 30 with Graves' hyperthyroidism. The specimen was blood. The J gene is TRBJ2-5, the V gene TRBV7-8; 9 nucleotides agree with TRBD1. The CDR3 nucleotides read TGTGCCAGCAGCTTAGCCGGGACAGGGCCCGTCGGAGAGACCCAGTACTTC. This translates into CASSLAGTGPVGETQYF.